This entry is about one TCR beta chain. Its target is unknown. Germline V CDR1 and CDR2: SGHTA, FQGNSA. This CDR3 contains 18 residues. V shed 5 bases and J 2 bases; nucleotides not matched to a gene: 15. The data derive from a study of OX40 agonist ivuxolimab in advanced cancers. Findings and limits, study-wide: More expanded clones were found, on average, in CD8+ than in CD4+ T cells.

Assay used: immunoSEQ multiplex PCR; TCRdb lists only in-frame clones, some missing. The repertoire holds fewer than 70,000 clones, with over 65% as singletons. The chain combines TRBV7-2 with TRBJ2-7; 10 bases fit TRBD2. The input for sequencing was CD4+ or CD8+ T cells sorted from blood, taken in a trial of the OX40 agonist ivuxolimab. This TCR was sampled from an adult with an advanced solid tumor such as melanoma, head and neck, liver or kidney cancer. The CDR3 DNA follows: TGTGCCAGCAGCCCAGATCAACCTAGCGGGGGCCTGGCCTACGAGCAGTACTTC. As protein: CASSPDQPSGGLAYEQYF.